This T cell receptor beta chain was observed in a study of T cell responses to AZD1222 COVID-19 vaccine. Study results and caveats: Most donors were white British, females outnumbered males, and clonal diversity was possibly underestimated. Among vaccine-associated CD4 TCRs, coverage spanned spike, with dominance at 160-218 and 743-854. Close to half of spike-specific TCRs reportedly recognize unmutated variant regions.

Clones were read by immunoSEQ multiplex PCR, and TCRdb kept only the in-frame ones, dropping some. The top ten hold under 1.5% of the sample, which has about 70,000 clones, nearly 90% seen once. V lost 5 bases, J lost 0 bases, and 11 bases lay in between. Germline loops: CDR1 LNHDA, CDR2 SQIVND (reference sequence). This CDR3 contains 15 residues. Worth noting for this clone: The antigen is undetermined.

The chain carries TRBV19 and TRBJ1-5; D remains ambiguous. Material: peripheral blood, obtained 28 days after the second AZD1222 dose. The clonotype originates from an adult who received the AZD1222 COVID-19 vaccine. CDR3 DNA: TGTGCCAGTAGTCAGCAGGAGTATAGCAATCAGCCCCAGCATTTT. This sequence encodes CASSQQEYSNQPQHF.